A selection of T cell receptor beta chains follows, all from one sample in a study of blood T cells in healthy people across ages. TCRdb reprocessed the 5' RACE reads with MiXCR, giving one entry per CDR3 protein. The table records about 760,000 distinct CDR3 sequences, about 56% of them present only once. Sample: blood. These receptors came from a man aged 35 to 55 in good health. Both conserved end residues are part of each CDR3. D genes are given only for firm matches. Size is stated for part of the rows, as once, few or many counts, or as a class when the clone is expanded.

d_gene,v_gene,j_gene,abundance,CDR3nt,CDR3aa
TRBD2,TRBV7-2,TRBJ2-7,NA,TGTGCCAGCAGCTCCGGGACTAGGGCCTACGGGCAGTACTTC,CASSSGTRAYGQYF
TRBD1,TRBV29-1,TRBJ2-7,few,TGCAGCGTCACGGGGACAGGGGAAGGTGGGCAGTACTTC,CSVTGTGEGGQYF
TRBD1,TRBV7-2,TRBJ1-5,NA,TGTGCCAGCAGCTTAGAAGGAACAGGGGTTCAGCCCCAGCATTTT,CASSLEGTGVQPQHF
NA,TRBV7-2,TRBJ2-6,NA,TGTACTACAGAGAACGTATATAAGCAGACAATCTCTGGGGCCAACGTCCTGACTTTC,CTTENVYKQTISGANVLTF
TRBD2,TRBV3-1,TRBJ2-7,NA,TGTGCCAGCAGACGCGGGGGGGAGCAGTACTTC,CASRRGGEQYF
NA,TRBV6-5,TRBJ1-1,NA,TGTGCCAGCAGTCACAGGGCTAGGAACACTGAAGCTTTCTTT,CASSHRARNTEAFF
NA,TRBV24-1,TRBJ2-2,few,TGTGCCACCAGTGATTTAAGCGGAGGTCTCAACACCGGGGAGCTGTTTTTT,CATSDLSGGLNTGELFF
NA,TRBV9,TRBJ1-5,few,TGTGCCAGCAGCTCTGATGGTTATAGCAATCAGCCCCAGCATTTT,CASSSDGYSNQPQHF
NA,TRBV12-3/TRBV12-4,TRBJ2-3,few,TGTGCCAGCAGTTTGCCAGCAGATACGCAGTATTTT,CASSLPADTQYF
TRBD1,TRBV14,TRBJ2-4,NA,TGTGCCAGCAGCCAAGATGGGGCAGGGGGAAACATTCAGTACTTC,CASSQDGAGGNIQYF
TRBD1,TRBV24-1,TRBJ1-2,NA,TGTGCCACCAGTGATCGGACAGGGGGTAACTATGACTACACCTTC,CATSDRTGGNYDYTF
NA,TRBV7-2,TRBJ2-5,few,TGTGCCAGCAGCTCGACCGGGCCCCAGTACTTC,CASSSTGPQYF
TRBD2,TRBV20-1,TRBJ2-1,NA,TGCAGTGCTAGAATCCTAGCGGGGTACAATGAGCAGTTCTTC,CSARILAGYNEQFF
NA,TRBV5-1,TRBJ2-7,NA,NA,CASSFGPGKYEQYF
TRBD1,TRBV28,TRBJ2-7,NA,TGTGCCAGCATCCCCGGGACAGGGAACCTTGACGAGCAGTACTTC,CASIPGTGNLDEQYF
TRBD1,TRBV6-5,TRBJ2-7,NA,TGTGCCAGCAGTGACGACAGGGGGTACTCCTACGAGCAGTACTTC,CASSDDRGYSYEQYF
NA,TRBV4-2,TRBJ2-3,NA,TGTGCCAGCAGCCAAGATAAGGGGGGTACGCAGTATTTT,CASSQDKGGTQYF
TRBD2,TRBV7-2,TRBJ2-7,NA,TGTGCCAGCAGCTTAGCGCCAGGGACTAGCGGGATGGGCCAGTACTTC,CASSLAPGTSGMGQYF
TRBD1,TRBV29-1,TRBJ1-5,NA,TGCAGCGTTTTACAGGGGGCTCGTGGGCCCCAGCATTTT,CSVLQGARGPQHF
TRBD1,TRBV29-1,TRBJ2-5,few,TGCAGCGTTGACTGGACAGGACCGGAGACCCAGTACTTC,CSVDWTGPETQYF
NA,TRBV27,TRBJ1-1,NA,TGTGCCAGCGGGATCACAGGGATCTCATATACTGAAGCTTTCTTT,CASGITGISYTEAFF
TRBD1,TRBV12-3/TRBV12-4,TRBJ1-5,NA,TGTGCCAGCAGAATTGACAGGGACAATAGCAATCAGCCCCAGCATTTT,CASRIDRDNSNQPQHF
NA,TRBV14,TRBJ2-5,few,TGTGCCAGCAGCCCGTCACCTGGCGGCAGAGACCAAGAGACCCAGTACTTC,CASSPSPGGRDQETQYF
NA,TRBV7-3,TRBJ2-1,NA,TGTGCCAGCAGCTTTGTAGCCGCCCCGCAAAGCTCCTACAATGAGCAGTTCTTC,CASSFVAAPQSSYNEQFF
NA,TRBV10-2,TRBJ2-7,NA,TGCGCCAGCAGTGACCCCGGGGGCTACGAGCAGTACTTC,CASSDPGGYEQYF
NA,TRBV9,TRBJ2-7,NA,TGTGCCAGCAGCGTAGATTCTAGAGCGGACGAGCAGTACTTC,CASSVDSRADEQYF
NA,TRBV10-3,TRBJ1-1,NA,TGTGCCATCAGTGAGTCGAGGGAAGCTTTCTTT,CAISESREAFF
NA,TRBV6-2/TRBV6-3,TRBJ1-5,NA,TGTGCCAGCAGAAGGATAGAGAACGGCAATCAGCCCCAGCATTTT,CASRRIENGNQPQHF
NA,TRBV7-2,TRBJ2-6,NA,TGTGCCAGCAGCGCGAGATTCTCTGGGGCCAACGTCCTGACTTTC,CASSARFSGANVLTF
TRBD1,TRBV12-3/TRBV12-4,TRBJ2-7,few,TGTGCCAGCAGTCCGACAGGGACGGTTTACGAGCAGTACTTC,CASSPTGTVYEQYF
TRBD1,TRBV6-1,TRBJ2-7,NA,TGTGCCAGCAGGGGGACAGGAGGGTCTCTCGAGCAGTACTTC,CASRGTGGSLEQYF
NA,TRBV7-2,TRBJ2-7,NA,TGTGCCTCAGGCAGAACCACGTACGAGCAGTACTTC,CASGRTTYEQYF
TRBD1,TRBV15,TRBJ2-1,NA,TGTGCCACCAGCTCCCGGACAGGGGCTGTGTGGCAGTTCTTC,CATSSRTGAVWQFF
NA,TRBV12-3/TRBV12-4,TRBJ2-5,NA,TGTGCCAGCTCGGCGGGACGGATAGAGACCCAGTACTTC,CASSAGRIETQYF
NA,TRBV12-3/TRBV12-4,TRBJ2-3,NA,TGTGCCAGCACCAGGACCATAGACACAGATACGCAGTATTTT,CASTRTIDTDTQYF
NA,TRBV6-2/TRBV6-3,TRBJ1-2,once,TGTGCCAGCAGTTACCGGCTTGACGGCTACACCTTC,CASSYRLDGYTF
NA,TRBV4-1,TRBJ2-3,NA,TGCGCCAGCAGCCGAAGGGGTCTGAATACGCAGTATTTT,CASSRRGLNTQYF
NA,TRBV11-2,TRBJ1-1,NA,TGTGCCAGCAGGGTATGGCGCGTGAACACTGAAGCTTTCTTT,CASRVWRVNTEAFF
NA,TRBV7-2,TRBJ2-5,few,TGTGCCAGCAGCTTAGTAGGAGGGGGGGCAGGAGAGACCCAGTACTTC,CASSLVGGGAGETQYF
NA,TRBV12-3/TRBV12-4,TRBJ2-5,many,TGTGCCAGCAGTTTCGGTGGGACCCAGTACTTC,CASSFGGTQYF
TRBD1,TRBV11-3,TRBJ1-2,few,TGTGCCAGCAGCGCGGGACAGGGGGCCGTCGGCTATGGCTACACCTTC,CASSAGQGAVGYGYTF
NA,TRBV10-3,TRBJ2-3,many,TGTGCCTCCTCACAAGATTCGGGTACGCAGTATTTT,CASSQDSGTQYF
TRBD2,TRBV12-3/TRBV12-4,TRBJ2-7,NA,TGTGCCAGCAGGTTGACTAGCGAGAGGAGCGAGCAGTACTTC,CASRLTSERSEQYF
TRBD1,TRBV28,TRBJ1-2,few,TGTGTCAGCTATCCGGGGGGACAGGGGTCTTTTGGCTACACCTTC,CVSYPGGQGSFGYTF
TRBD2,TRBV11-3,TRBJ2-5,NA,TGTGCCAGCAGCTTAGGGAAGCTAGCGGGAAATATAGAGACCCAGTACTTC,CASSLGKLAGNIETQYF
NA,TRBV4-2,TRBJ2-1,NA,TGTGCCAGCAGCCAAGACAATCCGGGGGCGCGTGGGGAGACCCAGTTCTTC,CASSQDNPGARGETQFF
NA,TRBV6-2/TRBV6-3,TRBJ2-7,NA,TGTGCCTCCCGCTTGGCCCCAACCTACGAGCAGTACTTC,CASRLAPTYEQYF
TRBD1,TRBV4-2,TRBJ2-7,NA,TGTGCCAGCAGCCAACAGGGACAGAGCCAGTCCTACGAGCAGTACTTC,CASSQQGQSQSYEQYF
NA,TRBV5-1,TRBJ2-7,NA,TGCGCCAGCAGCTTGGACGACCCGAAAAACTACGAGCAGTACTTC,CASSLDDPKNYEQYF
TRBD1,TRBV25-1,TRBJ2-1,NA,TGTGCCAGCAGCCAGGGACAGGGGGCTGGGGATGAGCAGTTCTTC,CASSQGQGAGDEQFF
NA,TRBV18,TRBJ2-3,NA,TGTGCCAGCTCACCCAGGATTAGCACAGATACGCAGTATTTT,CASSPRISTDTQYF
NA,TRBV7-2,TRBJ2-3,NA,TGTGCCAGCAGCTTAGTAGACATACCCAGTTTAAACACGCAGTATTTT,CASSLVDIPSLNTQYF
NA,TRBV21-1,TRBJ2-1,once,TGTGCCAGCAGCCGGAGAGGGGGGAGCTCCTACAATGAGCAGTTCTTC,CASSRRGGSSYNEQFF
TRBD1,TRBV5-1,TRBJ1-2,NA,TGCACCAGCAGCCCCCTGGACAGGGGCGGTAGAGGCTACACCTTC,CTSSPLDRGGRGYTF
NA,TRBV20-1,TRBJ2-7,few,TGCAGTGCTCGCCGTCGAGACTACTCCTACGAGCAGTACTTC,CSARRRDYSYEQYF
NA,TRBV20-1,TRBJ1-4,NA,TGCAGTATAGGGGCCAGGCGGGAAAAACTGTTTTTT,CSIGARREKLFF
TRBD1,TRBV6-2/TRBV6-3,TRBJ1-5,once,TGTGCCAGTAGTTTGGACGGACAGGCTCAGACTCAGCCCCAGCATTTT,CASSLDGQAQTQPQHF
NA,TRBV9,TRBJ2-7,NA,TGTGCCAGCAGCGTAGGGAGGGGCGGCTCCTACGAGCAGTACTTC,CASSVGRGGSYEQYF